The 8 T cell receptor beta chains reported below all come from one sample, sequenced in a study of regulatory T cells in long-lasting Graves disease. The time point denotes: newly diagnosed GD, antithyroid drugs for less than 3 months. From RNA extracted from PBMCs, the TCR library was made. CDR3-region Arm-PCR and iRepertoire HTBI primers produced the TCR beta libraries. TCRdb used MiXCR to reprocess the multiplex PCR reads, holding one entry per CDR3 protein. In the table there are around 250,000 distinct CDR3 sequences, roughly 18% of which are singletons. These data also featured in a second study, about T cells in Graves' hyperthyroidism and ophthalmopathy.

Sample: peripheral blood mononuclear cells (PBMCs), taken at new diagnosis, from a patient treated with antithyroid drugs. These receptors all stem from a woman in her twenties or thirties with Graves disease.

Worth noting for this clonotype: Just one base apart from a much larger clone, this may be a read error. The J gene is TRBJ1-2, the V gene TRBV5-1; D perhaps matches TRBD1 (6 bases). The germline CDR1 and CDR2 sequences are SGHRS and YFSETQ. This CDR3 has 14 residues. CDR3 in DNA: TGCGCCAGCAGCTTGGAGACAGGTCACTATGGCTACGCCTTC. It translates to CASSLETGHYGYAF.

CDR3 coding DNA: TGTGCCAGCAGCCAAGTCCTGTTCAGCACTGAAGCTTTCTTT. Encoded protein: CASSQVLFSTEAFF. The V and J genes are TRBV3-1 and TRBJ1-1; no clear D gene. The CDR3 is made up of 14 amino acids. Germline CDR1 and CDR2: LGHDT and YNNKEL (reference sequence). Trimming shortened V by 1 base and J by 4 bases, and 10 bases separated the two germline ends.

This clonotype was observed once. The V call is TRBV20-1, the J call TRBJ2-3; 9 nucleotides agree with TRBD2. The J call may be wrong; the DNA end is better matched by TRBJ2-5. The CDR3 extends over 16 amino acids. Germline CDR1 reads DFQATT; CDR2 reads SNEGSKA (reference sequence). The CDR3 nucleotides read TGCAGTGCTAGAGATCTTCAGGGGACTAGCATAGAGACCCAGTACTTC. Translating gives CSARDLQGTSIETQYF.

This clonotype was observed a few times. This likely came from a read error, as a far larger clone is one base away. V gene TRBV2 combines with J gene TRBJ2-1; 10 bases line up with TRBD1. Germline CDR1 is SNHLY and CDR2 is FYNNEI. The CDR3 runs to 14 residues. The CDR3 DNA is TGTGCCAGCAGTTTCGACAGGGGGCGGGAGACCCTGTACTTC. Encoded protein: CASSFDRGRETLYF. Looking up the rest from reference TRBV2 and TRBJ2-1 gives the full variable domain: EPEVTQTPSHQVTQMGQEVILRCVPISNHLYFYWYRQILGQKVEFLVSFYNNEISEKSEIFDDQFSVERPDGSNFTLKIRSTKLEDSAMYFCASSFDRGRETLYFGPGTRLTVL.

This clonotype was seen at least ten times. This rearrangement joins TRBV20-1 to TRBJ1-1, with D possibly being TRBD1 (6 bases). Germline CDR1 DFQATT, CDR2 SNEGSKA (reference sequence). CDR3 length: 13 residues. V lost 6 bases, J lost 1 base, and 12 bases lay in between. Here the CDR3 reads CSAPGHRNTEAFF. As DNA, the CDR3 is TGCAGTGCGCCGGGACACCGGAACACTGAAGCTTTCTTT.

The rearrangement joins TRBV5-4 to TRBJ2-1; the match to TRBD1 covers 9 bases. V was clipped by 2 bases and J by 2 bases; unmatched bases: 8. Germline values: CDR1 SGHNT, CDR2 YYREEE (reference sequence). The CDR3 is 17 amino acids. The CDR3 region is CASSFNRGQLTYNEQFF. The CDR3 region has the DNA TGTGCCAGCAGCTTTAACAGGGGGCAATTAACCTACAATGAGCAGTTCTTC.

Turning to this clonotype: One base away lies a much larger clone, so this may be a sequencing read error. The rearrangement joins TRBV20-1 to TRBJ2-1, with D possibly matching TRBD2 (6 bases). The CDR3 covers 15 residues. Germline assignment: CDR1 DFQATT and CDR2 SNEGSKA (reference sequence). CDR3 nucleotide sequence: TGCAGTGCCGAGAGATTAGCGGCCGCCTACAGTGAGCAGTTCTTC. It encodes CSAERLAAAYSEQFF.

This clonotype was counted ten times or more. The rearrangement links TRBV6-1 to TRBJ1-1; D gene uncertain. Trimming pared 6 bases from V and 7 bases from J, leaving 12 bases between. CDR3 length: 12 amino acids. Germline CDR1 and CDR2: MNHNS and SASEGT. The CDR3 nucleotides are TGTGCCAGCAGAGGCTCGGCTAGTGAAGCTTTCTTT. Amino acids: CASRGSASEAFF.